The sequence of this TCR beta chain was determined in a study of CD8 T cells in ankylosing spondylitis. It was by quantitative 5'-RACE with molecular barcodes that TCR beta libraries were made. TCRdb recomputed calls from the 5' RACE reads with MiXCR, one row per CDR3 protein. The sample consists of 220,000 or so distinct CDR3 sequences, 15% to 20% of them appearing once. Whole-study results and caveats: Ankylosing spondylitis blood appeared to carry a characteristic TCR beta motif of several highly homologous variants. Disease-linked clones bore a CD8+ phenotype and were relatively rare in peripheral blood. Within matched ankylosing spondylitis synovial fluid, disease-linked clones were reportedly significantly enriched.

Comments on this clonotype: Its antigen is not identified.

The germline gives CDR1 MGHRA, CDR2 YSYEKL. V lost 2 bases, J lost 0 bases, and 6 bases stayed unmatched. The CDR3 spans 18 residues. The chain joins TRBV4-1 to TRBJ2-1, with 11 positions matching TRBD2. Material for sequencing was blood, either unsorted or a sorted T cell fraction (not recorded which). This receptor was taken from a male donor with ankylosing spondylitis. For the CDR3, the DNA is TGCGCCAGCAGCCAACTCGTAACTAGCGGGAGCTCCTACAATGAGCAGTTCTTC. This gives the protein CASSQLVTSGSSYNEQFF.